These 21 T cell receptor beta chains were sequenced from one sample in a study of identifying expanded T cells in peripheral blood. Sequencing was performed with immunoSEQ multiplex PCR; in TCRdb, only in-frame clones are kept and a portion is missing. Among more than 50,000 clones listed, under 85% were seen once. The sequencing sample was made of blood. The source of these receptors is a person aged 18-70 years in good health.

This clone was seen once. The chain couples TRBV11-2 to TRBJ2-3, with D perhaps matching TRBD1 or TRBD2 (5 bases each). V shed 5 bases and J shed 0 bases, with 15 bases lying between them. Germline lookup yields CDR1 SGHAT and CDR2 FQNNGV. This CDR3 has 16 amino acids. The CDR3 loop is CASSPQGRVSTDTQYF. The CDR3 DNA reads TGTGCCAGCAGCCCCCAGGGACGGGTCAGCACAGATACGCAGTATTTT.

The chain links TRBV13 to TRBJ2-1, with 11 bases matching TRBD2. Germline V lookup: CDR1 PRHDT, CDR2 FYEKMQ (reference sequence). CDR3 length: 15 amino acids. The V segment lost 5 bases and the J segment 7 bases; nucleotides outside the gene matches: 7. The CDR3 sequence is CASSLTSGRSNEQFF. CDR3 DNA: TGTGCCAGCAGCCTAACTAGCGGGAGAAGTAATGAGCAGTTCTTC.

This chain joins TRBV5-5 and TRBJ1-2; a weak D match, TRBD1 (5 bases). V lost 1 base to trimming and J lost 0 bases, with 13 bases between them. Germline V gene lookup returns CDR1 SGHKS and CDR2 YYEKEE (reference sequence). The CDR3 is 16 amino acids. This chain's CDR3 is CASSLSPGRANYGYTF. The CDR3 region has the DNA TGTGCCAGCAGCTTGTCCCCGGGCAGGGCTAACTATGGCTACACCTTC.

J is TRBJ2-7 and V is TRBV6-5; 9 bases line up with TRBD1. With 0 bases clipped from V and 5 bases from J, the junction kept 8 bases outside the gene matches. Germline V lookup: CDR1 MNHEY, CDR2 SVGAGI. This CDR3 is 16 amino acids long. CDR3 nucleotides: TGTGCCAGCAGTTACTCTATACAGGGGGCAAATCACGAGCAGTACGTC. Encoded protein: CASSYSIQGANHEQYV.

A single count supports this clone. In DNA form, the CDR3 reads TGTGCCAGCAGCGGTGGGACTAGCGGACCAGATACGCAGTATTTT. Amino acids: CASSGGTSGPDTQYF. The genes are TRBV28 and TRBJ2-3, with 11 nucleotides matching TRBD2. Germline-derived CDR1 and CDR2 are MDHEN and SYDVKM. V shed 6 bases and J 4 bases; nucleotides not matched to a gene: 6. CDR3 length: 15 amino acids.

This rearrangement joins TRBV6-5 to TRBJ2-7; TRBD1 aligns across 8 bases. Germline CDR1 is MNHEY and CDR2 is SVGAGI. This CDR3 comprises 15 residues. V shed 6 bases, J shed 6 bases, and the junction held 13 bases outside the gene matches. For the CDR3, the DNA is TGTGCCAGCAGGGCCGACAGGGGTCTCCTACGCGAGCAGTACGTC. This encodes CASRADRGLLREQYV.

In this sample, this clone turned up a few times. The V and J genes are TRBV19 and TRBJ1-2; no clear D. Trimming shortened V by 5 bases and J by 10 bases, and 11 bases separated the two germline ends. Germline V gene sequence: CDR1 LNHDA, CDR2 SQIVND (reference sequence). The CDR3 is 11 amino acids. In DNA, the CDR3 is TGTGCCAGTAGTCGCACAGAGCTCTACACCTTC. Translated: CASSRTELYTF.

V and J are TRBV6-1 and TRBJ2-1; TRBD2 aligns across 12 bases. Germline loops: CDR1 MNHNS, CDR2 SASEGT. V lost 4 bases and J lost 6; bases outside the gene matches: 16. The CDR3 length is 19 residues. CDR3 DNA: TGTGCCAGCAGTGTTTTGGCTAGCGGGAGGGCCGGGGCTGGCAATGAGCAGTTCTTC. Its translation is CASSVLASGRAGAGNEQFF.

This chain uses TRBV19 with TRBJ1-1, with a possible D match to TRBD1 (5 bases). Germline-derived CDR1 and CDR2 are LNHDA and SQIVND (reference sequence). V lost 4 bases, J lost 2 bases, and 14 bases lay in between. CDR3 length: 15 amino acids. The CDR3 loop reads CASSTTGGVNTEAFF. CDR3 DNA: TGTGCCAGTAGTACTACAGGAGGGGTTAACACTGAAGCTTTCTTT.

The chain's CDR3 is CASSLRREGISEQFF. CDR3 DNA sequence: TGTGCCAGCAGCTTAAGGCGGGAGGGTATTAGTGAGCAGTTCTTC. V and J are TRBV7-9 and TRBJ2-1; 9 nucleotides align to TRBD2. The CDR3 has 15 amino acids. J was trimmed by 9 bases and V by 2 bases; bases with no gene match: 8. Germline CDR1 is SEHNR and CDR2 is FQNEAQ (reference sequence). The full variable domain, with the rest looked up from reference TRBV7-9 and TRBJ2-1, is DTGVSQNPRHKITKRGQNVTFRCDPISEHNRLYWYRQTLGQGPEFLTYFQNEAQLEKSRLLSDRFSAERPKGSFSTLEIQRTEQGDSAMYLCASSLRREGISEQFFGPGTRLTVL.

This sequence joins TRBV2 and TRBJ1-1; D gene uncertain. CDR1 and CDR2 from the germline V gene are SNHLY and FYNNEI. The CDR3 has 14 amino acids. Trimming pared 1 base from V and 0 bases from J, leaving 6 bases between. CDR3 region: CASSEVGLNTEAFF. CDR3 in DNA: TGTGCCAGCAGTGAAGTGGGGTTGAACACTGAAGCTTTCTTT.

CDR3 region: CASSLVAESGRDSPLHF. The CDR3 nucleotides are TGTGCCAGCAGCTTAGTCGCGGAGAGTGGGCGGGATTCACCCCTCCACTTT. This chain uses TRBV7-2 with TRBJ1-6; D is unresolved. CDR1 and CDR2 from the germline V gene are SGHTA and FQGNSA. This CDR3 region has 17 residues. The germline V and J ends were trimmed by 1 base and 8 bases, with 18 bases remaining between them.

The chain couples TRBV18 to TRBJ1-2; D ambiguous. V shed 8 bases and J shed 12 bases, with 16 bases lying between them. Germline V gene sequence: CDR1 KGHSH, CDR2 LQKENI. CDR3 size: 11 residues. As DNA, the CDR3 is TGTGCCAGCCGGAGGGAGGAGACGGACACCTTC. Its translation is CASRREETDTF.

The J gene is TRBJ2-5, the V gene TRBV19; D perhaps matches TRBD2 (5 bases). The CDR3 contains 13 residues. Germline assignment: CDR1 LNHDA and CDR2 SQIVND (reference sequence). The V end was cut by 5 bases, the J end by 7 bases, with 14 bases between. The CDR3 region has the DNA TGTGCCAGTAGTGAGGGCTTTCTTGCGACCCAGTACTTC. Translated, it gives CASSEGFLATQYF.

V usage is TRBV9 and J usage is TRBJ2-3, with D perhaps matching TRBD1 (6 bases). Germline V gives CDR1 SGDLS, CDR2 YYNGEE. This CDR3 is 13 amino acids long. V lost 4 bases to trimming and J lost 3 bases, with 9 bases between them. DNA for the CDR3: TGTGCCAGCAGCCCAGGGGATACAGATACGCAGTATTTT. This gives the protein CASSPGDTDTQYF.

This clone was counted a single time. The chain recombines TRBV5-1 with TRBJ2-7, with D tentatively TRBD1 (5 bases). This CDR3 is built from 15 residues. The germline V gene encodes CDR1 SGHRS and CDR2 YFSETQ. The V gene lost 2 bases and the J gene lost 2 bases, with 14 bases spanning the gap. In DNA, the CDR3 is TGCGCCAGCAGCTTCCAGGCGGCAGGGCCCTACGAGCAGTACTTC. It encodes CASSFQAAGPYEQYF.

The CDR3: CASSLRGAYEQYV. CDR3 nucleotide sequence: TGTGCCAGCAGCTTACGGGGAGCCTACGAGCAGTACGTC. V usage is TRBV7-2 and J usage is TRBJ2-7, with TRBD2 as a possible D gene (5 bases). Germline assignment: CDR1 SGHTA and CDR2 FQGNSA. Trimming stripped 2 bases from V and 2 bases from J, with 7 bases between. This CDR3 has 13 amino acids.

This sequence joins TRBV27 and TRBJ2-6, with 9 nucleotides matching TRBD1. V trimming: 5 bases; J trimming: 4 bases; junction bases outside the gene matches: 6. Per germline, CDR1 MNHEY and CDR2 SMNVEV (reference sequence). This CDR3 region has 16 residues. Here the CDR3 reads CASSVQGAKGANVLTF. The CDR3 DNA reads as TGTGCCAGCAGTGTACAGGGGGCGAAGGGGGCCAACGTCCTGACTTTC. Combining the CDR3 with reference TRBV27 and TRBJ2-6 gives the whole variable domain EAQVTQNPRYLITVTGKKLTVTCSQNMNHEYMSWYRQDPGLGLRQIYYSMNVEVTDKGDVPEGYKVSRKEKRNFPLILESPSPNQTSLYFCASSVQGAKGANVLTFGAGSRLTVL.

The chain is built from TRBV18 and TRBJ2-2; the match to TRBD1 covers 8 bases. V dropped 5 bases and J dropped 1; count of bases not matched to a gene: 0. This CDR3 has 14 amino acids. Per germline, CDR1 KGHSH and CDR2 LQKENI. The CDR3 nucleotides are TGTGCCAGCTCAGGACAGGGGAACACCGGGGAGCTGTTTTTT. It encodes CASSGQGNTGELFF.

The chain uses TRBV4-1 and TRBJ2-5, with 9 bases lining up with TRBD1. The germline CDR1 and CDR2 sequences are MGHRA and YSYEKL. After removal of 1 base from V and 3 bases from J, the junction contained 3 bases not matched to a gene. The CDR3 runs 15 residues. The chain's CDR3 is CASSQVTGGKETQYF. The CDR3 DNA reads TGCGCCAGCAGCCAAGTGACAGGGGGTAAAGAGACCCAGTACTTC.

The chain joins TRBV19 to TRBJ1-2; D may be TRBD1 (6 bases). The CDR3 covers 14 residues. Germline V CDR1 and CDR2: LNHDA, SQIVND (reference sequence). Trimming shortened V by 6 bases and J by 2 bases, and 13 bases separated the two germline ends. The CDR3 DNA sequence: TGTGCCAGTAGATCAGGGGCTTTGAACTATGGCTACACCTTC. Encoded protein: CASRSGALNYGYTF.